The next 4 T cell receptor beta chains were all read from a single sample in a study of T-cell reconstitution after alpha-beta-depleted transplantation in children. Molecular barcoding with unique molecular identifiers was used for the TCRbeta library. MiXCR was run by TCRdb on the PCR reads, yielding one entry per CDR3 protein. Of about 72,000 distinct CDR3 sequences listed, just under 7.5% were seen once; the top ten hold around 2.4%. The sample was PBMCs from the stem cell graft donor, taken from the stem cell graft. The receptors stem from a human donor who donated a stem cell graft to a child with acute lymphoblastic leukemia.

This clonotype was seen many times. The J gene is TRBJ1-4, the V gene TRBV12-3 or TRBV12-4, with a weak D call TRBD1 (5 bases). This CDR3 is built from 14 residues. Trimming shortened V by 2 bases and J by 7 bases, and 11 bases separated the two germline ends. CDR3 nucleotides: TGTGCCAGCAGTTTAAAGGGGAGGGGTGAAAAACTGTTTTTT. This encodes CASSLKGRGEKLFF.

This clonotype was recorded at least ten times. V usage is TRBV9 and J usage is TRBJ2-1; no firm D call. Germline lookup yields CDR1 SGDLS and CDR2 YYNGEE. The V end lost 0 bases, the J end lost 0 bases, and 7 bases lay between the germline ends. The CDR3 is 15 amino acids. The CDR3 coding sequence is TGTGCCAGCAGCGTAGAGGGCGGCTCCTACAATGAGCAGTTCTTC. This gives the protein CASSVEGGSYNEQFF. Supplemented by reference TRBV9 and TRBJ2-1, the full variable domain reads DSGVTQTPKHLITATGQRVTLRCSPRSGDLSVYWYQQSLDQGLQFLIQYYNGEERAKGNILERFSAQQFPDLHSELNLSSLELGDSALYFCASSVEGGSYNEQFFGPGTRLTVL.

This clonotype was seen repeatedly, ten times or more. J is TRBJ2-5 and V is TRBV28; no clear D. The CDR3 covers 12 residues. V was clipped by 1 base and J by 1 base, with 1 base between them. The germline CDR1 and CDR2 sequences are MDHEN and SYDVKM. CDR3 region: CASSLFQETQYF. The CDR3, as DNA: TGTGCCAGCAGTTTATTCCAAGAGACCCAGTACTTC.

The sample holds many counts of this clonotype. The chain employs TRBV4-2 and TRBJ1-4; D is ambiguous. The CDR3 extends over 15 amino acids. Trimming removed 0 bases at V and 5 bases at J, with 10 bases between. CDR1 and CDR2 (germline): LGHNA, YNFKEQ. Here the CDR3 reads CASSQDPRLNEKLFF. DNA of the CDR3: TGTGCCAGCAGCCAAGATCCCCGACTAAATGAAAAACTGTTTTTT.